One and the same sample provided the 24 T cell receptor beta chains below, sequenced in a study of CD8 T cells in Susac syndrome. RNA, at about 0.45 to 1 ug, was reverse transcribed with random hexamers. TCRdb used MiXCR to reprocess the immunoSEQ multiplex PCR reads, holding one entry per CDR3 protein. The repertoire holds approximately 49,000 distinct CDR3 sequences, with approximately 95% as singletons. Sequencing used CD8+ T cells from PBMCs. The receptors stem from a human donor with Susac syndrome.

The V call is TRBV2, the J call TRBJ1-1; 10 bases line up with TRBD1. From germline, CDR1 is SNHLY and CDR2 FYNNEI. This CDR3 spans 16 amino acids. V lost 5 bases and J lost 4; bases outside the gene matches: 10. DNA of the CDR3: TGTGCCAGCAGTAACCGGGACAGGGGAGTGAGCACTGAAGCTTTCTTT. Encoded protein: CASSNRDRGVSTEAFF.

This chain uses TRBV7-9 with TRBJ2-1; TRBD1 aligns across 7 bases. This CDR3 contains 17 residues. Germline V lookup: CDR1 SEHNR, CDR2 FQNEAQ (reference sequence). After removal of 1 base from V and 2 bases from J, the junction contained 8 bases not matched to a gene. The CDR3 region is CASSLGLGDSPYNEQFF. The CDR3, as DNA: TGTGCCAGCAGCTTAGGACTCGGGGACAGTCCCTACAATGAGCAGTTCTTC. Using reference TRBV7-9 and TRBJ2-1 for the parts outside the CDR3, the full variable domain is DTGVSQNPRHKITKRGQNVTFRCDPISEHNRLYWYRQTLGQGPEFLTYFQNEAQLEKSRLLSDRFSAERPKGSFSTLEIQRTEQGDSAMYLCASSLGLGDSPYNEQFFGPGTRLTVL.

A single count supports this clonotype. This chain links TRBV7-6 with TRBJ2-7; 9 bases fit TRBD2. This CDR3 has 14 amino acids. Germline V gene lookup returns CDR1 SGHVS and CDR2 FNYEAQ. The V segment lost 5 bases and the J segment 7 bases; nucleotides outside the gene matches: 9. CDR3 loop: CASSPGLARWEQYF. CDR3 DNA sequence: TGTGCCAGCAGCCCGGGACTAGCCCGCTGGGAGCAGTACTTC. The full variable domain, in which reference TRBV7-6 and TRBJ2-7 provide the parts outside the CDR3, is GAGVSQSPRYKVTKRGQDVALRCDPISGHVSLYWYRQALGQGPEFLTYFNYEAQQDKSGLPNDRFSAERPEGSISTLTIQRTEQRDSAMYRCASSPGLARWEQYFGPGTRLTVT.

The chain links TRBV29-1 to TRBJ2-2; D gene uncertain. The CDR3 length is 13 residues. CDR1 is SQVTM, CDR2 ANQGSEA, per germline. V was trimmed by 4 bases and J by 0 bases, leaving 6 bases between them. CDR3 DNA sequence: TGCAGCGTTGGACCATCGAACACCGGGGAGCTGTTTTTT. This sequence encodes CSVGPSNTGELFF.

This clonotype is a singleton in its sample. The rearrangement links TRBV5-1 to TRBJ2-2; D ambiguous. V was clipped by 1 base and J by 4 bases, with 14 bases between them. The CDR3 contains 16 residues. Germline CDR1 SGHRS, CDR2 YFSETQ. The DNA of the CDR3 is TGCGCCAGCAGCTTGTACGGGCCCAGTGTCACCGGGGAGCTGTTTTTT. Protein: CASSLYGPSVTGELFF.

V usage is TRBV12-3 or TRBV12-4 and J usage is TRBJ2-3; 7 bases align to TRBD2. V was pared by 6 bases and J by 6 bases, with 9 bases of the junction left unmatched. CDR3 length: 14 residues. CDR3 nucleotides: TGTGCCAGCAGCCCGACTAGCAGAAGCGATACGCAGTATTTT. Translating gives CASSPTSRSDTQYF.

The V and J genes are TRBV29-1 and TRBJ2-7; TRBD1 matches 8 bases. V lost 2 bases and J lost 2; bases outside the gene matches: 5. Germline CDR1 reads SQVTM; CDR2 reads ANQGSEA. The CDR3 has 14 amino acids. CDR3 nucleotides: TGCAGCGTTGAAAGGGGACAGGCCCCCTACGAGCAGTACTTC. As protein: CSVERGQAPYEQYF.

The rearrangement links TRBV29-1 to TRBJ2-5, with 14 bases aligning to TRBD2. Per germline, CDR1 SQVTM and CDR2 ANQGSEA. Trimming removed 4 bases from V and 3 bases from J; junction bases left unmatched: 1. The CDR3 consists of 14 residues. CDR3 protein: CSVAGLAGEETQYF. The CDR3 DNA reads as TGCAGCGTTGCGGGACTAGCGGGGGAAGAGACCCAGTACTTC.

The J gene is TRBJ1-5, the V gene TRBV19; 9 bases line up with TRBD1. CDR3 length: 17 amino acids. Germline V gene lookup returns CDR1 LNHDA and CDR2 SQIVND (reference sequence). J was trimmed by 2 bases and V by 3 bases; bases with no gene match: 8. The CDR3 sequence: CASSMVTGGLGNQPQHF. CDR3 bases: TGTGCCAGTAGTATGGTAACAGGGGGCTTAGGCAATCAGCCCCAGCATTTT.

The CDR3 region is CSARDPGHSYNEQFF. In nucleotides, the CDR3 is TGCAGTGCTAGAGATCCAGGGCACTCCTACAATGAGCAGTTCTTC. This sequence joins TRBV20-1 and TRBJ2-1; a weak D match, TRBD1 (5 bases). Germline V gene data show CDR1 as DFQATT and CDR2 as SNEGSKA (reference sequence). CDR3 length: 15 residues. Trimming shortened V by 0 bases and J by 0 bases, and 9 bases separated the two germline ends.

The chain carries TRBV6-5 and TRBJ2-2; D is uncertain. Deletions cut 6 bases from V and 7 bases from J, with 9 bases between. CDR3 size: 12 residues. CDR1 is MNHEY and CDR2 is SVGAGI in the germline V gene. The CDR3, as DNA: TGTGCCAGCAGGGAACTGAGCGGGGAGCTGTTTTTT. Amino acids: CASRELSGELFF.

The genes are TRBV4-2 and TRBJ2-1, with D tentatively TRBD1 (5 bases). This CDR3 has 17 amino acids. V lost 0 bases and J 3 bases, leaving 15 bases between the germline ends. Germline CDR1 and CDR2: LGHNA and YNFKEQ. The CDR3 loop is CASSQDVFGQGYNEQFF. The CDR3 nucleotides read TGTGCCAGCAGCCAAGATGTATTTGGGCAGGGCTACAATGAGCAGTTCTTC.

About this clonotype itself: The junction does not match germline at one end; this may be a read error. The V and J genes are TRBV6-5 and TRBJ1-4; a weak D match, TRBD1 (6 bases). From germline, CDR1 is MNHEY and CDR2 SVGAGI. This CDR3 is built from 13 residues. CDR3 in amino acids: CASSHRAQGKTVF. The CDR3 coding sequence is TGTGCCAGCAGTCACAGGGCCCAGGGAAAAACTGTTTTT.

J is TRBJ2-1 and V is TRBV13; D unresolved. Germline V CDR1 and CDR2: PRHDT, FYEKMQ (reference sequence). The CDR3 has 15 residues. V was cut by 6 bases and J by 0 bases, with 12 bases left in between. In DNA form, the CDR3 reads TGTGCCAGCAGTTCGGTTTCGACCTCCTACAATGAGCAGTTCTTC. Its translation: CASSSVSTSYNEQFF.

The chain joins TRBV23-1 to TRBJ2-2, with TRBD2 as a possible D gene (6 bases). TRBV23-1 is an open reading frame, and its role is uncertain. The CDR3 consists of 13 residues. CDR3 bases: TGCGAGAAAGAAATCCCGGGGGCCGGGGAGCTGTTTTTT. It codes for CEKEIPGAGELFF.

V gene TRBV5-1 combines with J gene TRBJ1-1; no firm D call. Trimming cost V 0 bases and J 1 base, with 7 bases left between them. CDR3 length: 14 amino acids. Germline CDR1 SGHRS, CDR2 YFSETQ. The CDR3 protein is CASSLEWGNTEAFF. The DNA for the CDR3 is TGCGCCAGCAGCTTGGAGTGGGGGAACACTGAAGCTTTCTTT.

J is TRBJ2-7 and V is TRBV13; D is possibly TRBD2 (6 bases). This CDR3 is 13 amino acids long. Germline V gene data show CDR1 as PRHDT and CDR2 as FYEKMQ (reference sequence). Trimming left V 5 bases short and J 6 bases short, with 14 bases between. CDR3 loop: CASSHGGASEQYF. The CDR3 DNA reads TGTGCCAGCAGCCACGGCGGGGCGTCCGAGCAGTACTTC.

The V gene is TRBV6-5, the J gene TRBJ2-2; TRBD2 agrees at 12 bases. With V trimmed by 2 bases and J by 6 bases, 1 base remained unmatched. The CDR3 runs 15 residues. The germline V gene has CDR1 MNHEY and CDR2 SVGAGI. The CDR3 coding sequence is TGTGCCAGCAGTTACAGGACTAGCGGGGCCGGGGAGCTGTTTTTT. Protein sequence: CASSYRTSGAGELFF.

V is TRBV24-1 and J is TRBJ2-1; the D is unclear. The V end lost 4 bases, the J end lost 9 bases, and 12 bases lay between the germline ends. Germline V gene data show CDR1 as KGHDR and CDR2 as SFDVKD. The CDR3 has 13 amino acids. The CDR3 is CATSDLLGGEQFF. CDR3 bases: TGTGCCACCAGTGACCTGCTCGGTGGTGAGCAGTTCTTC.

This clonotype was recorded only once. The rearrangement links TRBV20-1 to TRBJ1-3; TRBD1 agrees at 7 bases. Losses at the gene ends were 5 bases for V and 6 bases for J; bases not matched to a gene: 7. This CDR3 comprises 13 residues. The germline gives CDR1 DFQATT, CDR2 SNEGSKA (reference sequence). The DNA for the CDR3 is TGCAGTGCTTCCGGGGACAGTACAAACACCATATATTTT. Translation: CSASGDSTNTIYF.

This sequence joins TRBV12-3 or TRBV12-4 and TRBJ1-1, with no clear D. The CDR3 is 10 residues long. Trimming removed 10 bases at V and 7 bases at J, with 10 bases between. The CDR3 DNA is TGTGCCACCCATCTCGGTGAAGCTTTCTTT. This sequence encodes CATHLGEAFF.

The count of this clonotype is one. V is TRBV27 and J is TRBJ2-3, with D unresolved. Per the germline V gene, CDR1 is MNHEY and CDR2 is SMNVEV (reference sequence). V lost 2 bases and J lost 4, with 19 bases in between. The CDR3 length is 17 residues. CDR3 nucleotide sequence: TGTGCCAGCAGTTTACGCCGAAAGGGTGACGTGGCAGATACGCAGTATTTT. Protein sequence: CASSLRRKGDVADTQYF.

The chain uses TRBV27 and TRBJ2-5; D gene unclear. The CDR3 is 14 amino acids. V gave up 3 bases and J gave up 4 bases, with 12 bases separating them. Germline loops: CDR1 MNHEY, CDR2 SMNVEV (reference sequence). DNA for the CDR3: TGTGCCAGCAGTTTTGAGCGTGGTGCAGAGACCCAGTACTTC. Translating it yields CASSFERGAETQYF.

The chain uses TRBV3-1 and TRBJ1-6; tentatively, D is TRBD1 (5 bases). The V gene lost 4 bases and the J gene lost 7 bases, with 14 bases spanning the gap. This CDR3 has 15 amino acids. The germline CDR1 and CDR2 sequences are LGHDT and YNNKEL (reference sequence). The CDR3 DNA reads TGTGCCAGCAGCCCTCAGGCAGGGTACAATTCACCCCTCCACTTT. Amino acid sequence: CASSPQAGYNSPLHF. Full variable domain (remainder filled in from reference TRBV3-1 and TRBJ1-6): DTAVSQTPKYLVTQMGNDKSIKCEQNLGHDTMYWYKQDSKKFLKIMFSYNNKELIINETVPNRFSPKSPDKAHLNLHINSLELGDSAVYFCASSPQAGYNSPLHFGNGTRLTVT.